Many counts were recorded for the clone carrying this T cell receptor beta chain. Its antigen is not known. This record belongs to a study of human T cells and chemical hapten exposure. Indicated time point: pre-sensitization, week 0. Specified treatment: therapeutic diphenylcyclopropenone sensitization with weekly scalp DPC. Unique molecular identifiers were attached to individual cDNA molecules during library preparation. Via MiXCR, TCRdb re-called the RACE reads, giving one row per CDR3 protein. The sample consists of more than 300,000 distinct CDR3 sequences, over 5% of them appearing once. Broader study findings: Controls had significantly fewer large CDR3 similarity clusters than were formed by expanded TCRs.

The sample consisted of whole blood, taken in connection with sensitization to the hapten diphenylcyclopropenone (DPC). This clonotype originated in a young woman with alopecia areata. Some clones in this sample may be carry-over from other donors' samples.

The DNA for the CDR3 is TGTGCCAGCACCTCTACCGTACGGGTCCCGTTCTCTGGGGCCAACGTCCTGACTTTC. It codes for CASTSTVRVPFSGANVLTF. The V and J genes are TRBV6-2 or TRBV6-3 and TRBJ2-6; no reliable D call. CDR1 and CDR2 (germline): MNHEY, SVGEGT. The CDR3 runs 19 residues. Trimming left V 7 bases short and J 0 bases short, with 22 bases between.